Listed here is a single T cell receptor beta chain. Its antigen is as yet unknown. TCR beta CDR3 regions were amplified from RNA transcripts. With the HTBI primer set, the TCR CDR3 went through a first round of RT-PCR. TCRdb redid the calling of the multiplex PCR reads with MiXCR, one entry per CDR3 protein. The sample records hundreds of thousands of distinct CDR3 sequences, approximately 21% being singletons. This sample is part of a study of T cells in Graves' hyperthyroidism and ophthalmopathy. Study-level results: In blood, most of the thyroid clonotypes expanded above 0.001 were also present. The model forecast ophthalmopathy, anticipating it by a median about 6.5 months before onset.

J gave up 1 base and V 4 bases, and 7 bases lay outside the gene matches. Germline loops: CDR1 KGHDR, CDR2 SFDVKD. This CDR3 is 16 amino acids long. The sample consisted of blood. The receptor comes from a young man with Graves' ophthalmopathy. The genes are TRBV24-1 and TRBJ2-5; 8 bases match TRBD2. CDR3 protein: CATSEGLAGFQETQYF. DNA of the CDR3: TGTGCCACCAGTGAAGGACTAGCCGGCTTCCAAGAGACCCAGTACTTC.